The TCR beta chain under discussion was sequenced for a study of blood T cell repertoires in COVID-19. Across the study: Samples taken during acute and convalescent COVID-19 were collected in the United States, Italy and Spain. Nucleic acid was either cDNA or gDNA, and it came from T cells, B-cell-depleted T cells, or PBMCs.

The length of the CDR3 is 14 residues. In germline, CDR1 is SGHNT, CDR2 YYREEE (reference sequence). V lost 2 bases and J lost 5; bases outside the gene matches: 5. Original data processing: Amplified reference gene primers provided the basis for estimating nucleated cell counts. Profiled with immunoSEQ multiplex PCR; TCRdb holds only in-frame clones, not every one. V and J calls and clone size are copied from that table; D and trimming were computed from the DNA. The data contain a few hundred thousand clones, 85% to 90% of them singletons. The chain combines TRBV5-4 with TRBJ2-3, with TRBD2 matching 7 bases. Specimen: peripheral blood. The origin of this receptor is a woman younger than 45 with COVID-19, enrolled during active disease. In nucleotides, the CDR3 is TGTGCCAGCAGCTTCAGGCTAGCGGTAGATACGCAGTATTTT. Its protein product is CASSFRLAVDTQYF.